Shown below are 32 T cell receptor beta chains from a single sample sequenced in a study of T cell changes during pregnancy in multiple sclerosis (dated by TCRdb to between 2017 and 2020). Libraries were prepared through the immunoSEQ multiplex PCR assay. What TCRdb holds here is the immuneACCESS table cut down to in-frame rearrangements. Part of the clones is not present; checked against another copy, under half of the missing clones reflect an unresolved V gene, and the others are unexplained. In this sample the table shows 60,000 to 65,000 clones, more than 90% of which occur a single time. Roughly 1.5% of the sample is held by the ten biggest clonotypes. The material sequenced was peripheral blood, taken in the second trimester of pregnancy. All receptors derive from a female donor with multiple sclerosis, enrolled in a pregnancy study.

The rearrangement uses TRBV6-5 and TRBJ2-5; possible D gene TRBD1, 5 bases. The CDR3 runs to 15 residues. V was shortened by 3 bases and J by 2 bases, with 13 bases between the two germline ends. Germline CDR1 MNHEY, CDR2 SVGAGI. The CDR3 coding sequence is TGTGCCAGCAGTTATCAGGGTCAGAGACAAGAGACCCAGTACTTC. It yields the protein CASSYQGQRQETQYF.

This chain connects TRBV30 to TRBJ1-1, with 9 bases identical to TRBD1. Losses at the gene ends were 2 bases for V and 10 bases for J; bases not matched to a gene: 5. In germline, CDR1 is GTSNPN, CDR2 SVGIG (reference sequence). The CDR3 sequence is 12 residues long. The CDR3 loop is CAWSTPDRGAFF. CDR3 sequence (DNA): TGTGCCTGGAGTACCCCGGACAGGGGAGCTTTCTTT. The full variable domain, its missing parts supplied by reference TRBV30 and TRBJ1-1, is SQTIHQWPATLVQPVGSPLSLECTVEGTSNPNLYWYRQAAGRGLQLLFYSVGIGQISSEVPQNLSASRPQDRQFILSSKKLLLSDSGFYLCAWSTPDRGAFFGQGTRLTVV.

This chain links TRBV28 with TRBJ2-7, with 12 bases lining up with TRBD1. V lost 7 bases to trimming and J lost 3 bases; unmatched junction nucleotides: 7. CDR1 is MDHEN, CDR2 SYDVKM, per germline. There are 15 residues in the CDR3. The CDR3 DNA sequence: TGTGCCAGCATTGGGACAGGGGGCGTTATCTACGAGCAGTACTTC. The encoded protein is CASIGTGGVIYEQYF.

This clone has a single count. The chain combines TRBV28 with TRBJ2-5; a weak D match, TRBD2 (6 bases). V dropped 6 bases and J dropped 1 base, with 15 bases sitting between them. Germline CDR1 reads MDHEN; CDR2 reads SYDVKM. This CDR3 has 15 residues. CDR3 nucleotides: TGTGCCAGCAGAACCGCCTGGGAGGCCCAAGAGACCCAGTACTTC. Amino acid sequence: CASRTAWEAQETQYF.

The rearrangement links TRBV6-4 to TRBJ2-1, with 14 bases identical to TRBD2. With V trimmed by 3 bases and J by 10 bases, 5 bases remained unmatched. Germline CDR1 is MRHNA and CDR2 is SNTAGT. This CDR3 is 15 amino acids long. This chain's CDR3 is CASSDQGLAGEEQFF. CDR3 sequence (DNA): TGTGCCAGCAGTGATCAGGGACTAGCGGGAGAAGAGCAGTTCTTC.

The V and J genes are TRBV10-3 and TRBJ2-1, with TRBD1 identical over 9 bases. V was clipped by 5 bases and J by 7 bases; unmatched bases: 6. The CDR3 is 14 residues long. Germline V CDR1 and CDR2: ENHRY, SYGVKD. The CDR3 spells CAISKQGASNEQFF. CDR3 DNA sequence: TGTGCCATCAGTAAACAGGGGGCGAGTAATGAGCAGTTCTTC.

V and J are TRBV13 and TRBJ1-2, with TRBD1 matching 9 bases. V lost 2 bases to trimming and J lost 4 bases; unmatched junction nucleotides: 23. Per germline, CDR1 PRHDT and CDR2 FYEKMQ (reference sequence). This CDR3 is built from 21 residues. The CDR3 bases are TGTGCCAGCAGCTTAAAGGGCGAGCCCCCCACCGGGACAGGGCCTTCCTATGGCTACACCTTC. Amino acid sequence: CASSLKGEPPTGTGPSYGYTF. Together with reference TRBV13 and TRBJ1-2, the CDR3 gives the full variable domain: AAGVIQSPRHLIKEKRETATLKCYPIPRHDTVYWYQQGPGQDPQFLISFYEKMQSDKGSIPDRFSAQQFSDYHSELNMSSLELGDSALYFCASSLKGEPPTGTGPSYGYTFGSGTRLTVV.

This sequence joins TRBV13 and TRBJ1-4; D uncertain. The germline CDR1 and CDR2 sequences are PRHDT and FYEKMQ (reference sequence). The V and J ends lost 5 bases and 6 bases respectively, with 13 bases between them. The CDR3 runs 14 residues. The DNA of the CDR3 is TGTGCCAGCAGCCCCGGGATAGCTTATGAAAAACTGTTTTTT. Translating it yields CASSPGIAYEKLFF.

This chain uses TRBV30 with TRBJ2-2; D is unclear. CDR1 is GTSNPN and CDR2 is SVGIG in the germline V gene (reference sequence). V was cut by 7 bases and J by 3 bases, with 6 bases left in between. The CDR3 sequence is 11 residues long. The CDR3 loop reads CAYTYTGELFF. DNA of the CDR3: TGTGCCTACACGTACACCGGGGAGCTGTTTTTT. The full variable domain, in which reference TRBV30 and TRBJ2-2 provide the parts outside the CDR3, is SQTIHQWPATLVQPVGSPLSLECTVEGTSNPNLYWYRQAAGRGLQLLFYSVGIGQISSEVPQNLSASRPQDRQFILSSKKLLLSDSGFYLCAYTYTGELFFGEGSRLTVL.

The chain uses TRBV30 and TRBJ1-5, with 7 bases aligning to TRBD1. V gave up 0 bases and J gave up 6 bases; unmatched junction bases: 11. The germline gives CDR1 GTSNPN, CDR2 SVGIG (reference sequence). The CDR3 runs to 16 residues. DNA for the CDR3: TGTGCCTGGAGTGTTGGGCCAGGGGGTATAAGTCAGCCCCAGCATTTT. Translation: CAWSVGPGGISQPQHF. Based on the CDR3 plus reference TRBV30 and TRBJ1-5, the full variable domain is SQTIHQWPATLVQPVGSPLSLECTVEGTSNPNLYWYRQAAGRGLQLLFYSVGIGQISSEVPQNLSASRPQDRQFILSSKKLLLSDSGFYLCAWSVGPGGISQPQHFGDGTRLSIL.

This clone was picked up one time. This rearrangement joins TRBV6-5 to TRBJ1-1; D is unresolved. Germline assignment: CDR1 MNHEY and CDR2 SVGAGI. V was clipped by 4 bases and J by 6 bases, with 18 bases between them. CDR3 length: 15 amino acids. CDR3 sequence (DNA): TGTGCCAGCAGTTTAGCAAGATTCGAGCAGTCTGAAGCTTTCTTT. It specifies CASSLARFEQSEAFF.

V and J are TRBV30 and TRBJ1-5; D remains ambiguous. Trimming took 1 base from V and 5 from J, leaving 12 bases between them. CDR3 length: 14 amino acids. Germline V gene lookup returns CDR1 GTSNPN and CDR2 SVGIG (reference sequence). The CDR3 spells CAWSGGGVHQPQHF. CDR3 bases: TGTGCCTGGAGTGGAGGTGGCGTCCATCAGCCCCAGCATTTT.

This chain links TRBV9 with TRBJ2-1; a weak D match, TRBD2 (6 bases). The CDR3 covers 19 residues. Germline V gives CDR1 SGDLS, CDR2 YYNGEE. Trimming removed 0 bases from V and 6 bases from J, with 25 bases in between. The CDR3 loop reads CASSVDTGLPIPSLNEQFF. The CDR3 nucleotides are TGTGCCAGCAGCGTAGATACGGGACTCCCGATCCCCTCCCTCAATGAGCAGTTCTTC.

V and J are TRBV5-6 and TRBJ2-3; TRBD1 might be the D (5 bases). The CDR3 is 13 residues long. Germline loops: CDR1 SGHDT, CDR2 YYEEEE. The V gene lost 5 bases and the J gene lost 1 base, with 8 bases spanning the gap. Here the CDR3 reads CASSKTGTDTQYF. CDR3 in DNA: TGTGCCAGCAGTAAGACAGGCACAGATACGCAGTATTTT. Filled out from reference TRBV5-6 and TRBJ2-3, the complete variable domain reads DAGVTQSPTHLIKTRGQQVTLRCSPKSGHDTVSWYQQALGQGPQFIFQYYEEEERQRGNFPDRFSGHQFPNYSSELNVNALLLGDSALYLCASSKTGTDTQYFGPGTRLTVL.

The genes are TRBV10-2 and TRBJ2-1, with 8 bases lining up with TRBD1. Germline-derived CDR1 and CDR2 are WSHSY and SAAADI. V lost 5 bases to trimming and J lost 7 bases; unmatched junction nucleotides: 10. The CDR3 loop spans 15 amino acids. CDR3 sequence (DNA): TGCGCCAGCAGTCCTGGACAGGGAAGGGAGAATGAGCAGTTCTTC. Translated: CASSPGQGRENEQFF.

DNA of the CDR3: TGTGCCTGGAGTAGAACCGGGACAGGGAGGTTTCACGAGCAGTACTTC. Translation: CAWSRTGTGRFHEQYF. The V gene is TRBV30, the J gene TRBJ2-7, with 9 nucleotides matching TRBD1. Germline CDR1 reads GTSNPN; CDR2 reads SVGIG (reference sequence). V gave up 2 bases and J gave up 5 bases; unmatched junction bases: 13. CDR3 size: 16 residues.

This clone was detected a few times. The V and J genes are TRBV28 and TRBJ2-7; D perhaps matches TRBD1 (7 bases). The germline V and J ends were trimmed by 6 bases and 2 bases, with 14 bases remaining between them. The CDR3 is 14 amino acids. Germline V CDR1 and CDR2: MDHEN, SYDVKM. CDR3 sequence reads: CASRKTGEAYEQYF. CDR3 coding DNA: TGTGCCAGCAGGAAAACAGGGGAGGCCTACGAGCAGTACTTC.

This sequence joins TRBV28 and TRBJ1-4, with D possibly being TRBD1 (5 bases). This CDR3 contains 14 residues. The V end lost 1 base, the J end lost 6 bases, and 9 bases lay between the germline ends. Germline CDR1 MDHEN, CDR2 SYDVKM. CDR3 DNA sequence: TGTGCCAGCAGTTTATTCTGGGGCCATGAAAAACTGTTTTTT. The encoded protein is CASSLFWGHEKLFF.

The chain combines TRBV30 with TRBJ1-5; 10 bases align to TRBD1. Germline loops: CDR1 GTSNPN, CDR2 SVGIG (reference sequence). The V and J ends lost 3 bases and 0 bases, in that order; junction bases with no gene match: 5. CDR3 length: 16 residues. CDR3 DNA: TGTGCCTGGAGGGCGACAGGGGGCTCTAGCAATCAGCCCCAGCATTTT. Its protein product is CAWRATGGSSNQPQHF.

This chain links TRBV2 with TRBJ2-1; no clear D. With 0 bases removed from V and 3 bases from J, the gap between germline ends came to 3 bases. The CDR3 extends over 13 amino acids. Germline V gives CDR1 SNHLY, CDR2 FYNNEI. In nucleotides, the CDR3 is TGTGCCAGCAGTGAAGCCCACTACAATGAGCAGTTCTTC. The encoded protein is CASSEAHYNEQFF.

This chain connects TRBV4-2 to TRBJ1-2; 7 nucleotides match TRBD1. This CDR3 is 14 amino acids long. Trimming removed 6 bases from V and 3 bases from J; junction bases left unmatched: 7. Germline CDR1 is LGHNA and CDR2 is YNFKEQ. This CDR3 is CASSSQGKDYGYTF. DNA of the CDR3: TGTGCCAGCAGTTCACAGGGGAAAGACTATGGCTACACCTTC.

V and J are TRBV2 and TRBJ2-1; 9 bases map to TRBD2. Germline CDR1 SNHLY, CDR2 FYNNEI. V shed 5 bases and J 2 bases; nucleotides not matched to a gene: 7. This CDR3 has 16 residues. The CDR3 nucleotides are TGTGCCAGCAGTTCTGGACTAGCGCCCGCCTACAATGAGCAGTTCTTC. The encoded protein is CASSSGLAPAYNEQFF. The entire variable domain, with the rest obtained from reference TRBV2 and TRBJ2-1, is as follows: EPEVTQTPSHQVTQMGQEVILRCVPISNHLYFYWYRQILGQKVEFLVSFYNNEISEKSEIFDDQFSVERPDGSNFTLKIRSTKLEDSAMYFCASSSGLAPAYNEQFFGPGTRLTVL.

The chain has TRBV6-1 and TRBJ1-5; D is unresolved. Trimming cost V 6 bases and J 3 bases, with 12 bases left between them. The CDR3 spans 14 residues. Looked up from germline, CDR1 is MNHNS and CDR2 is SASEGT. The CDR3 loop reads CASRRQYLNQPQHF. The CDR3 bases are TGTGCCAGCAGGAGGCAGTACCTCAATCAGCCCCAGCATTTT.

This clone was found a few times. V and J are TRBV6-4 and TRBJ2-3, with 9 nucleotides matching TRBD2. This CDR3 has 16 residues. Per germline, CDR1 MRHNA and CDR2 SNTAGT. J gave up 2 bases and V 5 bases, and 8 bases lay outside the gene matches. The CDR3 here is CASSILAGALTDTQYF. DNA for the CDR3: TGTGCCAGCAGTATTTTAGCGGGAGCGCTCACAGATACGCAGTATTTT.

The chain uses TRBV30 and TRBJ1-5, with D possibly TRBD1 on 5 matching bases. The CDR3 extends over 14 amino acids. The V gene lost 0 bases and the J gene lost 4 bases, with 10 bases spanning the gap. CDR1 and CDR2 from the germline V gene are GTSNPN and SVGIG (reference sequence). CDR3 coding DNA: TGTGCCTGGAGTGTAGTGGGACTGAATCAGCCCCAGCATTTT. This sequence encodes CAWSVVGLNQPQHF.

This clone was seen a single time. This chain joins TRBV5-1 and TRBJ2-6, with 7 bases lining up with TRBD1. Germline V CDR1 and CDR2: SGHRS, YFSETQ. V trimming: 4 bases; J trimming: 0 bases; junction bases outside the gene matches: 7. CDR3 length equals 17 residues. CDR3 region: CASSPGTVSSGANVLTF. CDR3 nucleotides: TGCGCCAGCAGCCCCGGGACAGTCAGCTCTGGGGCCAACGTCCTGACTTTC. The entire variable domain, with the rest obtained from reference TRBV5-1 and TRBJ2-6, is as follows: KAGVTQTPRYLIKTRGQQVTLSCSPISGHRSVSWYQQTPGQGLQFLFEYFSETQRNKGNFPGRFSGRQFSNSRSEMNVSTLELGDSALYLCASSPGTVSSGANVLTFGAGSRLTVL.

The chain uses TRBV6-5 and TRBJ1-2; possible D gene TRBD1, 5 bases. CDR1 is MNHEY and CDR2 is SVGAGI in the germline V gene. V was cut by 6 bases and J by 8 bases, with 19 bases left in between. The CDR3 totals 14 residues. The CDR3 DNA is TGTGCCAGCAGCCCAATAGACAGAGAAGAGGGCTACACCTTC. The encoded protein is CASSPIDREEGYTF.

CDR3 in amino acids: CASSQDQASGSDEQFF. In DNA form, the CDR3 reads TGTGCCAGCAGCCAAGATCAGGCTAGCGGGAGCGATGAGCAGTTCTTC. The V call is TRBV4-2, the J call TRBJ2-1; TRBD2 agrees at 10 bases. Trimming cost V 0 bases and J 8 bases; bases outside gene matches: 7. CDR3 length: 16 amino acids. The germline CDR1 and CDR2 sequences are LGHNA and YNFKEQ.

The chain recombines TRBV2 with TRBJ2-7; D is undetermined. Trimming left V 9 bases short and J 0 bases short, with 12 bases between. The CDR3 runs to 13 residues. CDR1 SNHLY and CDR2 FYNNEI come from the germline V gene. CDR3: CASRDWHSYEQYF. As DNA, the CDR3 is TGTGCCAGTAGAGACTGGCACTCCTACGAGCAGTACTTC.

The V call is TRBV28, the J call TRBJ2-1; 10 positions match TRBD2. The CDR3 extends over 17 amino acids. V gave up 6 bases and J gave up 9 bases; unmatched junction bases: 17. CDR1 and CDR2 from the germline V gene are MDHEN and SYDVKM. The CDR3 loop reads CASRPTLTSGKEGEQFF. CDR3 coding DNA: TGTGCCAGCAGGCCTACCCTCACTAGCGGGAAAGAAGGTGAGCAGTTCTTC.

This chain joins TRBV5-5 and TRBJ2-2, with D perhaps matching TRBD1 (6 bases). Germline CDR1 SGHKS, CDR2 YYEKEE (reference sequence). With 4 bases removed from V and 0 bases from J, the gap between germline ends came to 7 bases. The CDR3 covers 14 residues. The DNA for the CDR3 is TGTGCCAGCAGCCGGACAGCGAACACCGGGGAGCTGTTTTTT. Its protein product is CASSRTANTGELFF.

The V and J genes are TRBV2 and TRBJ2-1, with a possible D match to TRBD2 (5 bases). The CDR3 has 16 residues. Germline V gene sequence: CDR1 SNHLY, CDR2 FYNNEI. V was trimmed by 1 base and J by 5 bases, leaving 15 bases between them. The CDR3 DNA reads TGTGCCAGCAGTGAAGATGGGCGGGCGAACCACAATGAGCAGTTCTTC. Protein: CASSEDGRANHNEQFF.